This passage covers 25 T cell receptor beta chains from one sample sequenced in a study of shared clonotypes between healthy human individuals. Libraries were prepared by immunoSEQ multiplex PCR; TCRdb keeps only in-frame clonotypes and omits some of them. The sample has about 1.5 million clones, roughly 95% seen once. Input material: naive CD4+ T cells sorted from blood. The sample's subset: CD45RA+ positively selected. The receptors derive from a man aged 30-40 years in good health.

This clone was found once. The chain combines TRBV5-1 with TRBJ2-7; no definite D call. The V end lost 2 bases, the J end lost 2 bases, and 8 bases lay between the germline ends. CDR1 and CDR2 from the germline V gene are SGHRS and YFSETQ. This CDR3 has 13 residues. CDR3 nucleotide sequence: TGCGCCAGCAGCTTATCGGAGCCCTACGAGCAGTACTTC. Translated: CASSLSEPYEQYF.

This rearrangement joins TRBV5-5 to TRBJ2-7; maybe TRBD1 (6 bases). CDR3 length: 13 residues. CDR1 and CDR2 (germline): SGHKS, YYEKEE (reference sequence). V was pared by 10 bases and J by 1 base, with 15 bases between. This CDR3 reads CASAGDKSYEQYF. CDR3 DNA sequence: TGTGCCTCAGCCGGGGACAAGTCCTACGAGCAGTACTTC. The full variable domain, rest sourced from reference TRBV5-5 and TRBJ2-7, is DAGVTQSPTHLIKTRGQQVTLRCSPISGHKSVSWYQQVLGQGPQFIFQYYEKEERGRGNFPDRFSARQFPNYSSELNVNALLLGDSALYLCASAGDKSYEQYFGPGTRLTVT.

The chain employs TRBV9 and TRBJ2-4; 7 bases are shared with TRBD2. The germline gives CDR1 SGDLS, CDR2 YYNGEE. The ends lost 4 bases at V and 0 bases at J; junction bases unmatched: 19. This CDR3 has 20 residues. The CDR3, as DNA: TGTGCCAGCAGCAAAACCCCAGGGCTAGCGGAATATCTAGCCAAAAACATTCAGTACTTC. Protein sequence: CASSKTPGLAEYLAKNIQYF.

V usage is TRBV9 and J usage is TRBJ2-1; 10 nucleotides align to TRBD2. Germline V gene sequence: CDR1 SGDLS, CDR2 YYNGEE. Trimming removed 3 bases from V and 5 bases from J; junction bases left unmatched: 8. This CDR3 is built from 16 residues. CDR3 coding DNA: TGTGCCAGCAGCGAACATGGACTAGCGGAAGACAATGAGCAGTTCTTC. It codes for CASSEHGLAEDNEQFF.

The gene calls are TRBV5-6 and TRBJ2-2; D is undetermined. Trimming took 1 base from V and 3 from J, leaving 10 bases between them. CDR3 length: 15 amino acids. The germline V gene encodes CDR1 SGHDT and CDR2 YYEEEE. The CDR3 DNA follows: TGTGCCAGCAGCTTGTTCCCTAAGGACACCGGGGAGCTGTTTTTT. It encodes CASSLFPKDTGELFF.

The rearrangement uses TRBV28 and TRBJ1-5, with a possible D match to TRBD1 (5 bases). The V and J ends lost 2 bases and 3 bases respectively, with 20 bases between them. The germline V gene has CDR1 MDHEN and CDR2 SYDVKM. This CDR3 spans 18 amino acids. The CDR3 DNA reads TGTGCCAGCAGTTTAGCCCAAGGGCAGGGAACGACCAATCAGCCCCAGCATTTT. As protein: CASSLAQGQGTTNQPQHF. The whole variable domain, filled in from reference TRBV28 and TRBJ1-5, reads DVKVTQSSRYLVKRTGEKVFLECVQDMDHENMFWYRQDPGLGLRLIYFSYDVKMKEKGDIPEGYSVSREKKERFSLILESASTNQTSMYLCASSLAQGQGTTNQPQHFGDGTRLSIL.

The gene calls are TRBV10-3 and TRBJ1-2; TRBD1 might be the D (5 bases). From germline, CDR1 is ENHRY and CDR2 SYGVKD. This CDR3 comprises 13 residues. V shed 5 bases and J shed 7 bases, with 14 bases lying between them. This CDR3 reads CAISSGAPSGYTF. Written as DNA, the CDR3 is TGTGCCATCAGTTCCGGGGCCCCGAGTGGCTACACCTTC.

The rearrangement uses TRBV18 and TRBJ2-1, with D possibly TRBD2 on 5 matching bases. V lost 3 bases, J lost 8 bases, and 11 bases lay in between. Germline CDR1 reads KGHSH; CDR2 reads LQKENI. CDR3 size: 13 residues. The CDR3 loop reads CASSPGVHHEQFF. Written as DNA, the CDR3 is TGTGCCAGCTCACCGGGAGTCCACCATGAGCAGTTCTTC.

This chain joins TRBV28 and TRBJ1-5; 11 nucleotides align to TRBD1. Germline CDR1 and CDR2: MDHEN and SYDVKM. V trimming: 2 bases; J trimming: 3 bases; junction bases outside the gene matches: 6. This CDR3 has 17 amino acids. The CDR3 spells CASSLRGQGVFNQPQHF. CDR3 coding DNA: TGTGCCAGCAGTTTACGGGGACAGGGGGTTTTCAATCAGCCCCAGCATTTT.

Details on this clone: Other DNA sequences of this sample code for an identical CDR3. This chain joins TRBV29-1 and TRBJ2-7, with D possibly being TRBD2 (6 bases). The CDR3 covers 11 residues. V shed 6 bases and J shed 3 bases, with 9 bases lying between them. Germline V CDR1 and CDR2: SQVTM, ANQGSEA. CDR3 residues: CSVGTDYEQYF. In DNA, the CDR3 is TGCAGCGTGGGGACTGACTACGAGCAGTACTTC.

This chain connects TRBV4-2 to TRBJ2-7, with 7 bases lining up with TRBD2. Losses at the gene ends were 2 bases for V and 3 bases for J; bases not matched to a gene: 7. Looked up from germline, CDR1 is LGHNA and CDR2 is YNFKEQ. This CDR3 is built from 15 residues. CDR3 bases: TGTGCCAGCAGCCAAAGACATGGCGGGGGCTACGAGCAGTACTTC. Its translation is CASSQRHGGGYEQYF.

This clone was recorded only once. The V call is TRBV5-1, the J call TRBJ2-1; 9 bases map to TRBD2. The CDR3 loop spans 15 amino acids. J lost 8 bases, V lost 4 bases, and 10 bases had no gene match. Per germline, CDR1 SGHRS and CDR2 YFSETQ. The CDR3 protein is CASSRGVAGVDEQFF. In DNA, the CDR3 is TGCGCCAGCAGCCGGGGGGTAGCGGGAGTCGATGAGCAGTTCTTC.

The chain carries TRBV19 and TRBJ1-1; 9 bases fit TRBD1. After removal of 5 bases from V and 5 bases from J, the junction contained 0 bases not matched to a gene. Germline assignment: CDR1 LNHDA and CDR2 SQIVND (reference sequence). The CDR3 is 12 amino acids. Here the CDR3 DNA reads TGTGCCAGTAGTGACAGGGGGACTGAAGCTTTCTTT. Its translation is CASSDRGTEAFF.

The V gene is TRBV5-8, the J gene TRBJ2-5, with D unresolved. Germline V gene lookup returns CDR1 SGHTS and CDR2 YDEGEE. V was shortened by 0 bases and J by 3 bases, with 9 bases between the two germline ends. The CDR3 is made up of 14 amino acids. The CDR3 spells CASSLGQRKETQYF. The CDR3 coding sequence is TGTGCCAGCAGCTTGGGGCAGAGGAAAGAGACCCAGTACTTC.

This chain links TRBV7-9 with TRBJ2-7; maybe TRBD2 (6 bases). The CDR3 contains 14 residues. Germline CDR1 SEHNR, CDR2 FQNEAQ (reference sequence). V was pared by 3 bases and J by 3 bases, with 12 bases between. The chain's CDR3 is CASSFPGLNYEQYF. CDR3 sequence (DNA): TGTGCCAGCAGCTTTCCGGGACTGAACTACGAGCAGTACTTC.

About this clone itself: Other DNA sequences within the sample encode an identical CDR3. The rearrangement joins TRBV5-4 to TRBJ2-3, with D uncertain. Germline assignment: CDR1 SGHNT and CDR2 YYREEE (reference sequence). The V end was cut by 0 bases, the J end by 2 bases, with 7 bases between. The CDR3 loop spans 14 amino acids. CDR3 in amino acids: CASSLGGYTDTQYF. In DNA, the CDR3 is TGTGCCAGCAGCTTGGGAGGATACACAGATACGCAGTATTTT.

This clone was counted once. This sequence joins TRBV27 and TRBJ1-1; D perhaps matches TRBD1 (6 bases). V lost 4 bases and J lost 7, with 13 bases in between. The CDR3 totals 13 residues. The germline gives CDR1 MNHEY, CDR2 SMNVEV (reference sequence). The CDR3 sequence is CASSSWTDLEAFF. In DNA form, the CDR3 reads TGTGCCAGCAGTTCCTGGACAGACCTTGAAGCTTTCTTT.

The CDR3 bases are TGTGCCAGCAGCCGTACTTTGACAGCATCCACTAACTATGGCTACACCTTC. It is translated as CASSRTLTASTNYGYTF. V gene TRBV2 combines with J gene TRBJ1-2, with D tentatively TRBD1 (5 bases). The germline V gene has CDR1 SNHLY and CDR2 FYNNEI. The CDR3 is 17 amino acids. V gave up 6 bases and J gave up 0 bases, with 20 bases separating them.

The genes are TRBV5-4 and TRBJ2-5; TRBD2 matches at 11 bases. The CDR3 length is 16 residues. V lost 1 base, J lost 5 bases, and 7 bases stayed unmatched. Germline-derived CDR1 and CDR2 are SGHNT and YYREEE (reference sequence). CDR3 sequence: CASSLSLAGDLETQYF. The CDR3 region has the DNA TGTGCCAGCAGCTTGTCACTAGCGGGAGATTTGGAGACCCAGTACTTC.

The rearrangement joins TRBV11-3 to TRBJ2-1; no firm D call. This CDR3 spans 13 amino acids. V lost 5 bases and J lost 7, with 12 bases in between. Germline V gene sequence: CDR1 SGHNT, CDR2 YENEEA. CDR3 in amino acids: CASSTGSSNEQFF. The CDR3 nucleotides are TGTGCCAGCAGCACGGGTTCTTCAAATGAGCAGTTCTTC. Full variable domain (remainder filled in from reference TRBV11-3 and TRBJ2-1): EAGVVQSPRYKIIEKKQPVAFWCNPISGHNTLYWYLQNLGQGPELLIRYENEEAVDDSQLPKDRFSAERLKGVDSTLKIQPAELGDSAVYLCASSTGSSNEQFFGPGTRLTVL.

The V gene is TRBV6-5, the J gene TRBJ1-5; unclear D gene. CDR3 size: 14 residues. With 5 bases removed from V and 4 bases from J, the gap between germline ends came to 12 bases. Germline V gene lookup returns CDR1 MNHEY and CDR2 SVGAGI. The CDR3 is CASSSIGENQPQHF. In DNA form, the CDR3 reads TGTGCCAGCAGTAGTATCGGGGAGAATCAGCCCCAGCATTTT.

V usage is TRBV19 and J usage is TRBJ2-3, with 9 bases that match TRBD2. J was trimmed by 6 bases and V by 9 bases; bases with no gene match: 13. Germline assignment: CDR1 LNHDA and CDR2 SQIVND (reference sequence). The CDR3 is 15 residues long. This CDR3 reads CASRPPGLATDTQYF. CDR3 coding DNA: TGTGCCAGCAGACCTCCGGGACTAGCAACCGATACGCAGTATTTT.

This clone was seen just once. The chain joins TRBV28 to TRBJ2-5, with a weak D call TRBD1 (5 bases). Trimming left V 4 bases short and J 7 bases short, with 13 bases between. Germline values: CDR1 MDHEN, CDR2 SYDVKM. The CDR3 length is 13 residues. CDR3 DNA sequence: TGTGCCAGCAGTTCACCCCCAGGGTGGACCCAGTACTTC. Translating gives CASSSPPGWTQYF.

This chain connects TRBV2 to TRBJ1-2, with D hard to call. There are 14 residues in the CDR3. The ends were cut back, 4 bases at V and 4 bases at J, with 13 bases in the middle. Per germline, CDR1 SNHLY and CDR2 FYNNEI. The CDR3 reads CASSGEGTSYGYTF. Here the CDR3 DNA reads TGTGCCAGCAGTGGGGAGGGAACCTCCTATGGCTACACCTTC.

The CDR3 region is CASSLLAGGGTQYF. The CDR3 nucleotides are TGTGCCAGCAGCTTACTAGCGGGAGGTGGGACCCAGTACTTC. This chain uses TRBV7-6 with TRBJ2-5; 11 bases align to TRBD2. Germline CDR1 and CDR2: SGHVS and FNYEAQ. V shed 2 bases and J 7 bases; nucleotides not matched to a gene: 3. CDR3 length equals 14 residues.